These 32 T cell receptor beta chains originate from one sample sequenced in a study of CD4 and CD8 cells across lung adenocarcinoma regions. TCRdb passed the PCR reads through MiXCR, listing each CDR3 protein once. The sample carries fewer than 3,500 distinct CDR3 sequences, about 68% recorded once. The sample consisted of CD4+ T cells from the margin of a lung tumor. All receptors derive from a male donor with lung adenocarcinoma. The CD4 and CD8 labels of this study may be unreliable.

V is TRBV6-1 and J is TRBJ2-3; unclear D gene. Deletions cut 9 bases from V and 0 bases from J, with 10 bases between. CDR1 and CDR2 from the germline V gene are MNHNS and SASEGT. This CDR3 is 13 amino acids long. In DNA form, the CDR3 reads TGTGCCAGTAAAAAACAGAGCACAGATACGCAGTATTTT. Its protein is CASKKQSTDTQYF.

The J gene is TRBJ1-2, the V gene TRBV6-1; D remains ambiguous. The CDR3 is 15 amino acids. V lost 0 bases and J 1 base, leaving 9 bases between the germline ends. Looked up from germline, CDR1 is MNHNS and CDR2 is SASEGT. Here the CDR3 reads CASSEALVLNYGYTF. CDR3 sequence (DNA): TGTGCCAGCAGTGAAGCGTTGGTCCTTAACTATGGCTACACCTTC.

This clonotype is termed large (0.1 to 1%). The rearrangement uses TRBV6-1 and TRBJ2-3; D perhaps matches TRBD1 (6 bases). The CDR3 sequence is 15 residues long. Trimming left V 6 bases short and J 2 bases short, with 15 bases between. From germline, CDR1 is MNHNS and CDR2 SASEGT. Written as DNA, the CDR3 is TGTGCCAGCAGGGAAACACAGGGTTCCACAGATACGCAGTATTTT. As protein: CASRETQGSTDTQYF.

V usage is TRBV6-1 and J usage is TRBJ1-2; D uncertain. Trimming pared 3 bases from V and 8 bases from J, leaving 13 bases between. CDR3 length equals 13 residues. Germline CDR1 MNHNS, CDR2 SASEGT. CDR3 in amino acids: CASSDTSERGYTF. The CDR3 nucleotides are TGTGCCAGCAGTGATACGTCAGAGAGAGGCTACACCTTC.

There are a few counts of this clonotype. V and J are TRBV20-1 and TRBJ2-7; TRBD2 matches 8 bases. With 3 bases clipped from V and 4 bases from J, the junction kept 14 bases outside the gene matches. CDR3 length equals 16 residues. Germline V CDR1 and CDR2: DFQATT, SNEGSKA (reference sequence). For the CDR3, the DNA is TGCAGTGCTAGCCCCACTATCACTAGCGGAGCATACGAGCAGTACTTC. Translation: CSASPTITSGAYEQYF.

The CDR3 loop is CAGRGGREQETQYF. The CDR3 region has the DNA TGTGCGGGGCGCGGGGGTCGAGAGCAAGAGACCCAGTACTTC. The genes are TRBV7-2 and TRBJ2-5; 7 bases match TRBD2. There are 14 residues in the CDR3. CDR1 is SGHTA and CDR2 is FQGNSA in the germline V gene.

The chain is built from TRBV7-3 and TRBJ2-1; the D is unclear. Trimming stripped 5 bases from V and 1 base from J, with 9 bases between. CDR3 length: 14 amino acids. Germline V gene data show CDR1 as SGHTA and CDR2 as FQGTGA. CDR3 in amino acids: CASSRDGSYNEQFF. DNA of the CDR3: TGTGCCAGCAGCCGAGACGGATCCTACAATGAGCAGTTCTTC.

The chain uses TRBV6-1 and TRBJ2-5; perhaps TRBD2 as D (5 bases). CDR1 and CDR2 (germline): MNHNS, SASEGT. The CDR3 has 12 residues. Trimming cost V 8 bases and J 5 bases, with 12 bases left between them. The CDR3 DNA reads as TGTGCCAGCCTGGGCCCGGGGGAGACCCAGTACTTC. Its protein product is CASLGPGETQYF.

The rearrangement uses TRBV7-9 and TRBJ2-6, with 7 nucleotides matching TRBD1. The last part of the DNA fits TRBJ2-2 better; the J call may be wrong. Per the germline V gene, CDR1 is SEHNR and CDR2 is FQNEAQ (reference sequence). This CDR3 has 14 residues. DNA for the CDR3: TGTGCCAGTAGAACAGGGGCTGGGGCCAACGTCCTGTTTTTT. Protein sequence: CASRTGAGANVLFF.

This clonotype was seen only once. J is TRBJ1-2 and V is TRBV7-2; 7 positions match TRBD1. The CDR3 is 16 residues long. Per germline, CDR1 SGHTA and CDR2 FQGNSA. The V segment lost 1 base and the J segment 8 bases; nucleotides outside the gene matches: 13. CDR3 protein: CASSLGTGAASGGYTF. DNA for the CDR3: TGTGCCAGCAGCTTAGGAACAGGGGCCGCCTCGGGGGGCTACACCTTC.

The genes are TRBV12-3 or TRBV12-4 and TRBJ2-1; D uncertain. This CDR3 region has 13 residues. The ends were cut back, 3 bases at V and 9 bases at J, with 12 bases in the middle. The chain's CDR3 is CASSLKETSEQFF. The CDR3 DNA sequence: TGTGCCAGCAGTTTGAAGGAAACGAGTGAGCAGTTCTTC.

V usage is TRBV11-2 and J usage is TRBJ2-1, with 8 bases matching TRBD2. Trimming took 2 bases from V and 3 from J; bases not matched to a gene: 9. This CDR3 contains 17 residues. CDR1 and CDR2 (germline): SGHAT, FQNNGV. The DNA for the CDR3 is TGTGCCAGCAGCTTAACAACGGGAGGGCCGGGCTACAATGAGCAGTTCTTC. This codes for CASSLTTGGPGYNEQFF.

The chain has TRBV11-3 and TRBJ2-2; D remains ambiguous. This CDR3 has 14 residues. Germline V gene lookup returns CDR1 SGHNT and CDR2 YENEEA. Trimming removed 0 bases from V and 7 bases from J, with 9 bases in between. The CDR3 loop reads CASSLDRSYGELFF. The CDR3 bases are TGTGCCAGCAGCTTAGATCGGAGTTACGGGGAGCTGTTTTTT.

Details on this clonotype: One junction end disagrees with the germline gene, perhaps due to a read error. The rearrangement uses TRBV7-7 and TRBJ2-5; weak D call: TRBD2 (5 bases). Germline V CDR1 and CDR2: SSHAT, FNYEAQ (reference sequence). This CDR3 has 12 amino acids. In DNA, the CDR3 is TGTGCTAGCAGCGGCAGCCAAGAGACCCAGTACTTC. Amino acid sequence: CASSGSQETQYF. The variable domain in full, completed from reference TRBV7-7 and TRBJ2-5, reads GAGVSQSPRYKVTKRGQDVTLRCDPISSHATLYWYQQALGQGPEFLTYFNYEAQPDKSGLPSDRFSAERPEGSISTLTIQRTEQRDSAMYRCASSGSQETQYFGPGTRLLVL.

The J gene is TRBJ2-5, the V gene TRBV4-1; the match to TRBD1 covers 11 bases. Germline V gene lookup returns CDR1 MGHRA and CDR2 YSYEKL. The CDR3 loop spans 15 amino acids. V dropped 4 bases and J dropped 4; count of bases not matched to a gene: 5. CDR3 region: CASSRGQGARETQYF. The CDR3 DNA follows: TGCGCCAGCAGCCGAGGACAGGGGGCAAGAGAGACCCAGTACTTC.

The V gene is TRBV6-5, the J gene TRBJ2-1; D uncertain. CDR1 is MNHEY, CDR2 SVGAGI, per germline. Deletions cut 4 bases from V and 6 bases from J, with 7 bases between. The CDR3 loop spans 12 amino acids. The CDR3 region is CASSSSPNEQFF. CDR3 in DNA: TGTGCCAGCAGTTCGAGCCCCAATGAGCAGTTCTTC.

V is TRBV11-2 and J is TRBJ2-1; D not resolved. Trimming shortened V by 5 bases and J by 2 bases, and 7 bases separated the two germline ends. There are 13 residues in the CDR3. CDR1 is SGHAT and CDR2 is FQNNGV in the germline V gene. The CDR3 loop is CASSPDTYNEQFF. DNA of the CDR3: TGTGCCAGCAGCCCTGACACCTACAATGAGCAGTTCTTC.

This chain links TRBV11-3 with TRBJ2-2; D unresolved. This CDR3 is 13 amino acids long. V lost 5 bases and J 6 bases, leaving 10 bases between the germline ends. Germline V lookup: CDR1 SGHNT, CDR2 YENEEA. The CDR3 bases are TGTGCCAGCAGCCCTTCTAGGGCCGGGGAGCTGTTTTTT. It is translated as CASSPSRAGELFF.

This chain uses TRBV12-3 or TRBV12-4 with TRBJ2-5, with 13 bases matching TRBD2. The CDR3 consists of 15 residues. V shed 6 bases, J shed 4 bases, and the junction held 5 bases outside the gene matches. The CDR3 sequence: CASRPGLAGRETQYF. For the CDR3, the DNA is TGTGCCAGCAGACCGGGACTAGCGGGGAGAGAGACCCAGTACTTC.

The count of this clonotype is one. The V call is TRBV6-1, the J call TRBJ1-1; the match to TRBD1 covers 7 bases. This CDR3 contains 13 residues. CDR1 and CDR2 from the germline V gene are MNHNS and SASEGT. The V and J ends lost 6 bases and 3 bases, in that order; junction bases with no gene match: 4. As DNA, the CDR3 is TGTGCCAGCAGAAACAGGGGAGACACTGAAGCTTTCTTT. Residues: CASRNRGDTEAFF.

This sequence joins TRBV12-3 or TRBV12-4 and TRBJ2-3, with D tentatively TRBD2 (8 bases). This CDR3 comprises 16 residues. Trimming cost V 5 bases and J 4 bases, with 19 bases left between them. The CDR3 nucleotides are TGTGCCAGCAGTCCCTACCCGGGGGGGACAGCAGATACGCAGTATTTT. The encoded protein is CASSPYPGGTADTQYF.

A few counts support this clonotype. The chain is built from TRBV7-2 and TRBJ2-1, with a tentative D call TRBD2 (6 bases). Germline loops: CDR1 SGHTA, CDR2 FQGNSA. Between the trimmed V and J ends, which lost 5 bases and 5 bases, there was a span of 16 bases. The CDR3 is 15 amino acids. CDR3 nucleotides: TGTGCCAGCAGCAGTTTGGGGGGAGGAAACAATGAGCAGTTCTTC. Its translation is CASSSLGGGNNEQFF.

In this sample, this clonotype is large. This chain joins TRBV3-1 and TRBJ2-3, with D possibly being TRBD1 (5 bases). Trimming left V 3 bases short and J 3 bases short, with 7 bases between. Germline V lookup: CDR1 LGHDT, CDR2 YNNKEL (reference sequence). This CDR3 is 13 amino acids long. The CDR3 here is CASSQAGTDTQYF. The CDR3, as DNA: TGTGCCAGCAGCCAGGCAGGGACAGATACGCAGTATTTT.

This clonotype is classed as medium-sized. The CDR3 spells CASAGIDTQYF. The CDR3 DNA reads TGTGCCAGCGCGGGGATTGATACGCAGTATTTT. This chain links TRBV6-1 with TRBJ2-3; weak D call: TRBD2 (6 bases). Between the trimmed V and J ends, which lost 8 bases and 6 bases, there was a span of 9 bases. The CDR3 is 11 residues long. Germline loops: CDR1 MNHNS, CDR2 SASEGT.

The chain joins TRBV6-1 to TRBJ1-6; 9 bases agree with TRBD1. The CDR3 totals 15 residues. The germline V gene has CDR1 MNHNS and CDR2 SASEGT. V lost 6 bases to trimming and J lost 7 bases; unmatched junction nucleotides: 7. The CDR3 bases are TGTGCCAGCAGCTCTACCGGGACAGGGAATTCACCCCTCCACTTT. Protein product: CASSSTGTGNSPLHF.

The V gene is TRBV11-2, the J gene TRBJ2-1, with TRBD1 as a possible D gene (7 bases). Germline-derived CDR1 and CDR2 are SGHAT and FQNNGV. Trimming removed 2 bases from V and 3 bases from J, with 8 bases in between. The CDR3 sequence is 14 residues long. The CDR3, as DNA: TGTGCCAGCAGCTTACAGGGGGGCTACAATGAGCAGTTCTTC. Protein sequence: CASSLQGGYNEQFF.

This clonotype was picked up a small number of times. The CDR3: CASSSPDRGHDEKLFF. The CDR3 region has the DNA TGTGCCAGCAGTTCTCCGGACAGGGGGCATGATGAAAAACTGTTTTTT. V usage is TRBV6-5 and J usage is TRBJ1-4, with 11 bases identical to TRBD1. Germline V lookup: CDR1 MNHEY, CDR2 SVGAGI. The CDR3 length is 16 residues. V was clipped by 4 bases and J by 6 bases; unmatched bases: 7.

The CDR3 spells CASSAPGQESFGQFF. The CDR3 DNA reads TGTGCCAGCAGCGCGCCGGGACAGGAGTCCTTCGGGCAGTTCTTC. V is TRBV7-2 and J is TRBJ2-1, with 8 positions matching TRBD1. The V gene's germline CDR1 is SGHTA and CDR2 FQGNSA. This CDR3 is 15 amino acids long. The V segment lost 5 bases and the J segment 12 bases; nucleotides outside the gene matches: 15.

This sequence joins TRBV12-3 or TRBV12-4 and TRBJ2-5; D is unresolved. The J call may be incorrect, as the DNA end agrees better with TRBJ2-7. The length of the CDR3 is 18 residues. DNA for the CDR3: TGTGCCAGCAGTTTTCGGGCCCGTCGGGCTCCTTATGTAAACGAGCAGTACTTC. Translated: CASSFRARRAPYVNEQYF.

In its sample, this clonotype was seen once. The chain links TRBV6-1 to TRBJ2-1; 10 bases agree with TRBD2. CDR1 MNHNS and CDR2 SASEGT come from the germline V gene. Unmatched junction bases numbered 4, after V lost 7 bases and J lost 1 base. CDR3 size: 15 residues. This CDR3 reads CASKLAGQSYNEQFF. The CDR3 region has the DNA TGTGCCAGCAAACTAGCGGGACAGTCCTACAATGAGCAGTTCTTC.

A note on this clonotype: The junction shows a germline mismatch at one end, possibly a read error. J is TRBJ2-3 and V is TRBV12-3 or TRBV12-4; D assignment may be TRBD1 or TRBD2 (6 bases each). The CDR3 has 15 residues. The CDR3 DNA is TGTGCCAGGGGTTTCGGGGGCCGAGACGTGGATACGCAGTATTTC. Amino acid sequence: CARGFGGRDVDTQYF.

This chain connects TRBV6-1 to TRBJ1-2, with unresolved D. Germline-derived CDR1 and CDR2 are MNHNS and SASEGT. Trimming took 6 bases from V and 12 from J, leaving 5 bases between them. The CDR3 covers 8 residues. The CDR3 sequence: CASRGDTF. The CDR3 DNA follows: TGTGCCAGCAGGGGAGACACCTTC.